The rows below give T cell receptor beta chains drawn from one sample of a study of OX40 agonist ivuxolimab in advanced cancers. The method was immunoSEQ multiplex PCR; TCRdb's version includes in-frame clones alone and lacks a portion of them. The profile covers tens of thousands of clones, with roughly 90% appearing a single time and 0.25% to 0.3% taken by the ten largest. Sequenced here: CD4+ or CD8+ T cells sorted from blood, sampled in a trial of the OX40 agonist ivuxolimab. Receptors originate from an adult with an advanced solid tumor such as melanoma, head and neck, liver or kidney cancer. The CDR3 runs from the conserved cysteine through the conserved F or W. A D gene is named only where the DNA matches it firmly. A row's size may be missing; if present it is once, few, many or a size class.

D: -
J: TRBJ1-1
size: -
V: TRBV2
CDR3: CASSANMNTEAFF
DNA: TGTGCCAGCAGCGCAAACATGAACACTGAAGCTTTCTTT

D: TRBD1
J: TRBJ2-7
size: -
V: TRBV5-6
CDR3: CASHPRTGRYEQYF
DNA: TGTGCCAGCCATCCGAGGACAGGCAGGTACGAGCAGTACTTC

D: -
J: TRBJ2-2
size: -
V: TRBV5-5
CDR3: CASSLAIGNTGELFF
DNA: TGTGCCAGCAGCTTGGCCATAGGGAACACCGGGGAGCTGTTTTTT

D: TRBD1
J: TRBJ1-3
size: few
V: TRBV6-5
CDR3: CASSKTGAGNTIYF
DNA: TGTGCCAGCAGCAAGACAGGGGCGGGAAACACCATATATTTT

D: -
J: TRBJ2-7
size: -
V: TRBV30
CDR3: CAWNQATYEQYF
DNA: TGTGCCTGGAATCAGGCAACCTACGAGCAGTACTTC

D: -
J: TRBJ1-3
size: once
V: TRBV10-3
CDR3: CAISESGGRPSGNTIYF
DNA: TGTGCCATCAGTGAGTCCGGGGGGCGGCCCTCTGGAAACACCATATATTTT

D: -
J: TRBJ2-5
size: -
V: TRBV10-3
CDR3: CAISDEGGSETQYF
DNA: TGTGCCATCAGCGACGAGGGGGGATCGGAGACCCAGTACTTC

D: -
J: TRBJ1-1
size: -
V: TRBV11-2
CDR3: CASNPSGGEAFF
DNA: TGTGCCAGCAACCCGTCGGGAGGTGAAGCTTTCTTT

D: TRBD1
J: TRBJ1-2
size: -
V: TRBV27
CDR3: CASSGTGGGFGYTF
DNA: TGTGCCAGCAGCGGAACAGGGGGCGGGTTTGGCTACACCTTC

D: TRBD1
J: TRBJ2-3
size: -
V: TRBV5-6
CDR3: CASSVLTGGADTQYF
DNA: TGTGCCAGCAGCGTACTGACAGGGGGAGCAGATACGCAGTATTTT

D: -
J: TRBJ2-2
size: -
V: TRBV6-5
CDR3: CASNSPTGELFF
DNA: TGTGCCAGCAACTCACCAACCGGGGAGCTGTTTTTT

D: -
J: TRBJ2-1
size: -
V: TRBV4-3
CDR3: CASSPRGRNEQFF
DNA: TGCGCCAGCAGCCCGAGAGGAAGAAATGAGCAGTTCTTC

D: -
J: TRBJ1-1
size: -
V: TRBV6-6
CDR3: CASSWPGGGMNTEAFF
DNA: TGTGCCAGCAGTTGGCCCGGGGGAGGAATGAACACTGAAGCTTTCTTT

D: -
J: TRBJ1-4
size: -
V: TRBV6-5
CDR3: CASRTGQFNEKLFF
DNA: TGTGCCAGCAGGACCGGACAGTTTAATGAAAAACTGTTTTTT

D: -
J: TRBJ1-2
size: -
V: TRBV7-9
CDR3: CASSLAMPSYGYTF
DNA: TGTGCCAGCAGCCTTGCCATGCCTTCATATGGCTACACCTTC

D: TRBD1
J: TRBJ1-6
size: -
V: TRBV7-8
CDR3: CASSIGTEGSPLHF
DNA: TGTGCCAGCAGCATCGGGACAGAAGGTTCACCCCTCCACTTT

D: -
J: TRBJ1-1
size: -
V: TRBV18
CDR3: CASSPNQQSTEAFF
DNA: TGTGCCAGCTCACCAAATCAACAGAGCACTGAAGCTTTCTTT

D: -
J: TRBJ1-4
size: -
V: TRBV25-1
CDR3: CASSEWELSEKLFF
DNA: TGTGCCAGCAGTGAATGGGAGTTAAGTGAAAAACTGTTTTTT

D: -
J: TRBJ1-6
size: once
V: TRBV6-1
CDR3: CASTVGWGDSPLHF
DNA: TGTGCCAGCACCGTGGGGTGGGGTGATTCGCCCCTCCACTTT